This entry lists 23 T cell receptor beta chains sequenced from one sample in a study of shared clonotypes between healthy human individuals. Clones were read by immunoSEQ multiplex PCR, and TCRdb kept only the in-frame ones, dropping some. The sample has 550,000 to 700,000 clones; roughly 73% are singletons. Sequenced sample: memory CD4+ T cells sorted from blood. Subset defined: CD45RA-negative fraction. The receptors were sampled from a woman younger than 45 in good health.

The genes are TRBV5-1 and TRBJ2-1, with D possibly TRBD2 on 6 matching bases. Germline V gives CDR1 SGHRS, CDR2 YFSETQ. The CDR3 has 14 residues. V lost 7 bases and J lost 3, with 14 bases in between. CDR3 sequence reads: CASCGDSVYNEQFF. CDR3 coding DNA: TGCGCCAGCTGTGGGGACTCCGTCTACAATGAGCAGTTCTTC.

J is TRBJ1-4 and V is TRBV4-1; 7 bases match TRBD1. After removal of 2 bases from V and 1 base from J, the junction contained 1 base not matched to a gene. From germline, CDR1 is MGHRA and CDR2 YSYEKL. The CDR3 sequence is 15 residues long. Here the CDR3 DNA reads TGCGCCAGCAGCCAAACAGGGGAAACTAATGAAAAACTGTTTTTT. This codes for CASSQTGETNEKLFF.

The J gene is TRBJ1-1, the V gene TRBV27, with D hard to call. Germline V gene lookup returns CDR1 MNHEY and CDR2 SMNVEV (reference sequence). V shed 3 bases and J shed 3 bases, with 11 bases lying between them. The CDR3 runs to 14 residues. In nucleotides, the CDR3 is TGTGCCAGCAGTTTCTCCAGGCCATACACTGAAGCTTTCTTT. Protein product: CASSFSRPYTEAFF.

This clone came up once. V is TRBV27 and J is TRBJ1-1, with D unclear. CDR1 is MNHEY and CDR2 is SMNVEV in the germline V gene (reference sequence). Deletions cut 6 bases from V and 0 bases from J, with 17 bases between. This CDR3 is 16 amino acids long. The CDR3 loop is CASSDSVGVMNTEAFF. CDR3 DNA sequence: TGTGCCAGCAGCGATAGTGTCGGGGTCATGAACACTGAAGCTTTCTTT.

V and J are TRBV5-4 and TRBJ2-3; D is possibly TRBD1 (6 bases). Germline CDR1 reads SGHNT; CDR2 reads YYREEE (reference sequence). Trimming shortened V by 2 bases and J by 10 bases, and 17 bases separated the two germline ends. This CDR3 has 14 residues. CDR3 amino acids: CASSFRQGIPSQYF. The CDR3, as DNA: TGTGCCAGCAGCTTTCGGCAGGGGATTCCTTCGCAGTATTTT.

V and J are TRBV2 and TRBJ1-5; D gene uncertain. The V gene lost 6 bases and the J gene lost 1 base, with 10 bases spanning the gap. Germline CDR1 SNHLY, CDR2 FYNNEI. The CDR3 loop spans 14 amino acids. In DNA, the CDR3 is TGTGCCAGCAGAAGAATCACCAGCAATCAGCCCCAGCATTTT. Its translation is CASRRITSNQPQHF.

The chain joins TRBV5-1 to TRBJ2-7; D unresolved. CDR1 is SGHRS and CDR2 is YFSETQ in the germline V gene. The CDR3 extends over 14 amino acids. The V end lost 0 bases, the J end lost 5 bases, and 12 bases lay between the germline ends. The CDR3 protein is CASSLAPDGNEQYF. The CDR3 DNA reads as TGCGCCAGCAGCTTGGCCCCGGATGGGAACGAGCAGTACTTC.

This clone has a single count. The CDR3 DNA follows: TGTGCCAGCAGTTCCGCGAGCGGCGGGAGTTATAATGAGCAGTTCTTC. This codes for CASSSASGGSYNEQFF. This chain links TRBV28 with TRBJ2-1, with TRBD2 identical over 7 bases. The germline gives CDR1 MDHEN, CDR2 SYDVKM. The CDR3 totals 16 residues. Trimming at V came to 4 bases and at J to 7 bases, leaving 13 bases not matched to a gene.

The chain employs TRBV18 and TRBJ2-5; D ambiguous. The CDR3 length is 14 residues. V lost 8 bases, J lost 2 bases, and 15 bases lay in between. Germline V gives CDR1 KGHSH, CDR2 LQKENI. The CDR3 DNA reads TGTGCCAGCACTAAAAGCACGATACAAGAGACCCAGTACTTC. It translates to CASTKSTIQETQYF.

The chain carries TRBV6-5 and TRBJ2-4; possibly TRBD2 for D (6 bases). The germline V gene encodes CDR1 MNHEY and CDR2 SVGAGI. The V and J ends lost 6 bases and 6 bases respectively, with 12 bases between them. This CDR3 is 13 amino acids long. The CDR3 is CASRPWEANIQYF. DNA of the CDR3: TGTGCCAGCAGGCCTTGGGAGGCAAACATTCAGTACTTC.

The V call is TRBV6-5, the J call TRBJ2-7, with D unclear. The CDR3 is 11 residues long. V was clipped by 10 bases and J by 4 bases, with 11 bases between them. Germline-derived CDR1 and CDR2 are MNHEY and SVGAGI. CDR3 DNA: TGTGCCACCTCAGACCAATACGAGCAGTACTTC. It codes for CATSDQYEQYF.

This chain joins TRBV6-6 and TRBJ1-2, with a weak D call TRBD1 (6 bases). Germline CDR1 and CDR2: MNHNY and SVGAGI (reference sequence). Trimming took off 7 bases at V and 2 bases at J, with 17 bases between the two ends. This CDR3 region has 15 residues. Here the CDR3 reads CASIMERGHNYGYTF. CDR3 DNA sequence: TGTGCCAGCATCATGGAACGGGGACACAACTATGGCTACACCTTC.

This clone was counted many times. Other DNA sequences from this sample encode an identical CDR3 as well. The chain is built from TRBV19 and TRBJ2-7, with 9 bases matching TRBD1. The CDR3 is 13 amino acids. CDR1 and CDR2 from the germline V gene are LNHDA and SQIVND (reference sequence). V lost 6 bases and J lost 7; bases outside the gene matches: 7. The DNA of the CDR3 is TGTGCCAGTAGCCGACAGGGGGTCGGAGAGCAGTACTTC. Its translation is CASSRQGVGEQYF. Full variable domain (rest looked up from reference TRBV19 and TRBJ2-7): DGGITQSPKYLFRKEGQNVTLSCEQNLNHDAMYWYRQDPGQGLRLIYYSQIVNDFQKGDIAEGYSVSREKKESFPLTVTSAQKNPTAFYLCASSRQGVGEQYFGPGTRLTVT.

About this clone: With a much larger clone just one base away, this may be a read error. V is TRBV28 and J is TRBJ2-3; D uncertain. The germline V gene encodes CDR1 MDHEN and CDR2 SYDVKM. V was clipped by 6 bases and J by 0 bases, with 4 bases between them. This CDR3 is 12 amino acids long. This chain's CDR3 is CASRLSTDTQYF. DNA for the CDR3: TGTGCCAGCAGACTTAGCACAGATACGCAGTATTTT.

Note on this clone: The sample has other DNA sequences that encode this CDR3 too. This rearrangement joins TRBV2 to TRBJ1-1; D unclear. Looked up from germline, CDR1 is SNHLY and CDR2 is FYNNEI. There are 11 residues in the CDR3. Deletions cut 4 bases from V and 3 bases from J, with 3 bases between. CDR3 region: CASSGYTEAFF. CDR3 nucleotide sequence: TGTGCCAGCAGTGGGTACACTGAAGCTTTCTTT.

This chain connects TRBV4-1 to TRBJ2-7; TRBD2 matches at 14 bases. The germline gives CDR1 MGHRA, CDR2 YSYEKL. Trimming at V came to 0 bases and at J to 3 bases, leaving 4 bases not matched to a gene. This CDR3 is built from 17 residues. CDR3 nucleotide sequence: TGCGCCAGCAGCCAAGATCGACTAGCGGGGGGGTTCTACGAGCAGTACTTC. Translating gives CASSQDRLAGGFYEQYF.

The chain carries TRBV10-3 and TRBJ2-7; 9 bases match TRBD1. V shed 8 bases and J 2 bases; nucleotides not matched to a gene: 7. The CDR3 extends over 14 amino acids. Germline values: CDR1 ENHRY, CDR2 SYGVKD. CDR3: CAIGDRVPPYEQYF. In DNA, the CDR3 is TGTGCCATCGGGGACAGGGTTCCTCCCTACGAGCAGTACTTC.

The genes are TRBV4-2 and TRBJ2-3; 12 bases align to TRBD1. J gave up 9 bases and V 3 bases, and 10 bases lay outside the gene matches. There are 16 residues in the CDR3. The V gene's germline CDR1 is LGHNA and CDR2 YNFKEQ. The CDR3 DNA follows: TGTGCCAGCAGCCACCTTCAGGGACAGGGGGCAGCCACGCAGTATTTT. It yields the protein CASSHLQGQGAATQYF.

As to this clone: A much larger clone differs from this one at a single base, so this may be a read error. Other DNA sequences from this sample encode an identical CDR3 as well. J is TRBJ2-2 and V is TRBV11-2, with 14 bases fitting TRBD2. The CDR3 sequence is 17 residues long. In germline, CDR1 is SGHAT, CDR2 FQNNGV. J lost 2 bases, V lost 4 bases, and 3 bases had no gene match. Written as DNA, the CDR3 is TGTGCCAGCAGCTCGGGACTAGCGGGAGTTAACACCGGGGAGCTGTTTTTT. It specifies CASSSGLAGVNTGELFF.

In this sample, this clone turned up once. The chain is built from TRBV2 and TRBJ2-5, with 8 positions matching TRBD2. The CDR3 totals 14 residues. CDR1 is SNHLY and CDR2 is FYNNEI in the germline V gene. Germline trimming cut 8 bases from V and 2 bases from J; bases unmatched to any gene: 7. The CDR3: CASPAGGLQETQYF. CDR3 bases: TGTGCCAGCCCGGCGGGGGGCCTACAAGAGACCCAGTACTTC. Full variable domain (rest looked up from reference TRBV2 and TRBJ2-5): EPEVTQTPSHQVTQMGQEVILRCVPISNHLYFYWYRQILGQKVEFLVSFYNNEISEKSEIFDDQFSVERPDGSNFTLKIRSTKLEDSAMYFCASPAGGLQETQYFGPGTRLLVL.

The chain joins TRBV6-5 to TRBJ1-1, with 9 bases lining up with TRBD1. The CDR3 contains 14 residues. V shed 1 base, J shed 6 bases, and the junction held 3 bases outside the gene matches. The germline V gene has CDR1 MNHEY and CDR2 SVGAGI. The DNA for the CDR3 is TGTGCCAGCAGTTACTGGGACAGGGAGGCTGAAGCTTTCTTT. This encodes CASSYWDREAEAFF.

This clone was recorded once. The V call is TRBV14, the J call TRBJ1-2, with 8 nucleotides matching TRBD1. The CDR3 covers 13 residues. Germline V CDR1 and CDR2: SGHDN, FVKESK. Trimming took 4 bases from V and 5 from J; bases not matched to a gene: 3. Here the CDR3 DNA reads TGTGCCAGCAGCCCGGGACAGGATTATGGCTACACCTTC. It yields the protein CASSPGQDYGYTF.

V gene TRBV5-1 combines with J gene TRBJ2-5; a possible D gene is TRBD2 (5 bases). The CDR3 runs 16 residues. Trimming removed 0 bases at V and 1 base at J, with 13 bases between. Germline V gene lookup returns CDR1 SGHRS and CDR2 YFSETQ. The CDR3 reads CASSLGGSSPQETQYF. The CDR3 bases are TGCGCCAGCAGCTTGGGCGGGTCTAGCCCCCAAGAGACCCAGTACTTC.